This T cell receptor beta chain was sequenced during a study of blood T cells in healthy people across ages. General study results and limits: Diversity estimated from one million T cells was considered an underestimate.

This clonotype was seen only a few times. Its target is not known. Alongside a J-beta primer mix, a sample-barcoded 5' primer served in a second PCR lasting about 7 to 12 cycles. Each cDNA molecule, via a template-switch adaptor with 12 random nucleotides, was tagged. MiXCR was run by TCRdb on the 5' RACE reads, yielding one entry per CDR3 protein. Among about 690,000 distinct CDR3 sequences, roughly 41% were seen once, and the ten largest hold approximately 31%. CDR1 and CDR2 (germline): SGHTA, FQGNSA. The length of the CDR3 is 12 residues. Trimming removed 5 bases from V and 5 bases from J, with 9 bases in between.

The clonotype originates from a man of 80 years or more in good health. This chain connects TRBV7-2 to TRBJ2-5, with a weak D call TRBD1 (5 bases). The sequencing sample was made of blood. CDR3 protein: CASSTTVETQYF. The CDR3 DNA sequence: TGTGCCAGCAGCACGACAGTGGAGACCCAGTACTTC.